Here is one T cell receptor (beta chain) with its context. This record comes from a study of blood T cell repertoires in COVID-19. Study-wide context: T cells, B-cell-depleted T cells, or PBMCs provided the cDNA or gDNA that served as material.

A PCR-confirmed or clinician-diagnosed COVID-19 case had contacted exposed participants within 2 weeks of entry. Produced via immunoSEQ multiplex PCR; TCRdb's table is partial and in-frame only. The data show 120,000 to 150,000 clones, approximately 86% seen once. The sequenced sample was PBMCs or T cells enriched from blood (not recorded which). This clonotype originated in a middle-aged woman who had been exposed to COVID-19.

The CDR3: CASRPLTSASYEQYF. The DNA of the CDR3 is TGTGCCAGTAGACCCTTAACTAGCGCCAGCTACGAGCAGTACTTC. This chain joins TRBV2 and TRBJ2-7; TRBD2 aligns across 7 bases. Trimming removed 9 bases from V and 3 bases from J; junction bases left unmatched: 14. This CDR3 has 15 amino acids. The germline gives CDR1 SNHLY, CDR2 FYNNEI.